This T cell receptor beta chain was identified during a study of T cells generated in artificial thymic organoids. The ends were cut back, 0 bases at V and 2 bases at J, with 10 bases in the middle. CDR1 LGHNT and CDR2 FRNRAP come from the germline V gene. This CDR3 has 15 amino acids. Broader study findings: Organoid-derived T cells showed no skewed Valpha or Vbeta usage. TCR diversity of organoid-derived CD8 single positive cells matched thymic and naive blood cells.

Organoids aggregated human HSPCs with DLL1-transduced murine MS5 stromal cells. FACS-sorted CD34+CD3- hematopoietic stem and progenitor cells, with residual T cells removed, seeded the organoids. FACS isolated CD3+TCRαβ+CD8 single positive T cells before RNA extraction. Reverse primers in the TRAC or TRBC constant regions drove separate semi-nested PCRs for TCRalpha and TCRbeta. One entry per CDR3 protein results from TCRdb running MiXCR on the 5' RACE reads. This table has fewer than 9,500 distinct CDR3 sequences, roughly a quarter appearing once. Judged by abundance, this clonotype is medium-sized. Its antigen is still unknown.

This sequence was found in a human donor who gave cord blood stem cells for thymic organoid culture, a cardiac surgery patient who gave postnatal thymus, or a blood donor (not recorded which). The specimen sequenced was naive CD8+ T cells grown in artificial thymic organoids from cord blood stem and progenitor cells. Subset reported: CD3+TCRalphabeta+CD8SP T cells; for blood, CD45RO-CCR7+ naive CD8+ T cells. The chain has TRBV12-5 and TRBJ1-2, with D unclear. The CDR3 DNA reads as TGTGCTAGTGGTTTGGTAGGATGCAGGAACTATGGCTACACCTTC. Translation gives CASGLVGCRNYGYTF.